Presented here are 21 T cell receptor beta chains from one specimen sequenced in a study of T and B cells in COVID-19 patients. Multiplex PCR with BIOMED2 TRB-A/B primer pools amplified TRB rearrangements. TCRdb re-analysed the multiplex PCR reads in MiXCR, keeping a single row per CDR3 protein. This sample carries 14,000 or so distinct CDR3 sequences, 28% of them seen once, and the ten largest clones take about 6.8%. Blood genomic DNA input for TRB amplification was about 250-550 ng. Sequencing was performed on blood. The receptors were sampled from a human donor who had recovered from COVID-19.

The J gene is TRBJ1-5, the V gene TRBV6-2 or TRBV6-3; 7 bases align to TRBD1. With V trimmed by 6 bases and J by 6 bases, 5 bases remained unmatched. This CDR3 spans 13 amino acids. Germline CDR1 MNHEY, CDR2 SVGEGT. CDR3 in amino acids: CASRSDRTQPQHF. CDR3 nucleotides: TGTGCCAGCAGATCGGACAGGACTCAGCCCCAGCATTTT.

This clonotype has a handful of counts. The rearrangement uses TRBV5-4 and TRBJ2-5; 10 nucleotides align to TRBD1. The CDR3 consists of 14 residues. V was clipped by 6 bases and J by 5 bases; unmatched bases: 7. Germline V gene sequence: CDR1 SGHNT, CDR2 YYREEE (reference sequence). CDR3 bases: TGTGCCAGCATCAGGGACAGGGGAGATGAGACCCAGTACTTC. Translated, it gives CASIRDRGDETQYF.

This clonotype was seen a few times. The gene calls are TRBV7-2 and TRBJ1-5; possibly TRBD1 for D (5 bases). Germline V gene lookup returns CDR1 SGHTA and CDR2 FQGNSA. CDR3 length: 13 amino acids. The V end was cut by 4 bases, the J end by 7 bases, with 11 bases between. The CDR3 here is CASSSQGGQPQHF. The CDR3 DNA reads TGTGCCAGCAGCTCCCAGGGCGGGCAGCCCCAGCATTTT.

The chain combines TRBV30 with TRBJ1-2; a possible D gene is TRBD1 (5 bases). This CDR3 contains 11 residues. Germline V lookup: CDR1 GTSNPN, CDR2 SVGIG (reference sequence). The V gene lost 7 bases and the J gene lost 2 bases, with 8 bases spanning the gap. The CDR3 protein is CASDRNYGYTF. The CDR3 DNA is TGTGCCTCCGACAGAAACTATGGCTACACCTTC.

This clonotype rates as medium-sized. The chain is built from TRBV5-6 and TRBJ2-1; 8 nucleotides align to TRBD2. After removal of 0 bases from V and 10 bases from J, the junction contained 6 bases not matched to a gene. The CDR3 is made up of 14 amino acids. Per germline, CDR1 SGHDT and CDR2 YYEEEE. The CDR3 loop reads CASSLAGRVGEQFF. For the CDR3, the DNA is TGTGCCAGCAGCTTGGCCGGGAGGGTGGGAGAGCAGTTCTTC.

This clonotype is medium-sized in the sample. V and J are TRBV7-6 and TRBJ2-3; 9 bases line up with TRBD1. The CDR3 extends over 15 amino acids. V gave up 5 bases and J gave up 2 bases; unmatched junction bases: 5. Germline assignment: CDR1 SGHVS and CDR2 FNYEAQ. As DNA, the CDR3 is TGTGCCAGCAGCCCGCGGACAGGGGACACAGATACGCAGTATTTT. This translates into CASSPRTGDTDTQYF.

The chain has TRBV5-1 and TRBJ2-5; unclear D gene. Trimming cost V 6 bases and J 2 bases, with 11 bases left between them. From germline, CDR1 is SGHRS and CDR2 YFSETQ. This CDR3 has 13 residues. The CDR3 bases are TGCGCCAGCAAGGAAGGAAATCAAGAGACCCAGTACTTC. Amino acid sequence: CASKEGNQETQYF.

The chain uses TRBV5-1 and TRBJ2-7; TRBD2 matches at 7 bases. The CDR3 covers 15 residues. Germline V gene data show CDR1 as SGHRS and CDR2 as YFSETQ. V lost 4 bases, J lost 2 bases, and 9 bases stayed unmatched. Here the CDR3 DNA reads TGCGCCAGCAGCCTAACCGGGACTAACACCTACGAGCAGTACTTC. Its protein product is CASSLTGTNTYEQYF.

This clonotype rates as medium-sized. CDR3 coding DNA: TGTGCCAGTAGTGGAAGGACGATATTGAACACTGAAGCTTTCTTT. Amino acid sequence: CASSGRTILNTEAFF. The chain is built from TRBV19 and TRBJ1-1; D remains ambiguous. Per germline, CDR1 LNHDA and CDR2 SQIVND (reference sequence). The V and J ends lost 5 bases and 0 bases respectively, with 13 bases between them. This CDR3 has 15 amino acids.

This clonotype was detected only a few times. The V call is TRBV28, the J call TRBJ2-1, with TRBD2 matching over 12 bases. CDR1 MDHEN and CDR2 SYDVKM come from the germline V gene. Trimming cost V 4 bases and J 4 bases; bases outside gene matches: 8. CDR3 size: 17 residues. The CDR3 protein is CASSSPLLAGGYNEQFF. CDR3 nucleotide sequence: TGTGCCAGCAGTTCTCCCCTACTAGCGGGAGGATACAATGAGCAGTTCTTC.

By sample fraction, this clonotype is medium-sized. The chain joins TRBV19 to TRBJ2-2, with 10 bases aligning to TRBD2. The V and J ends lost 4 bases and 1 base, in that order; junction bases with no gene match: 15. The CDR3 is 20 amino acids. Germline V gene lookup returns CDR1 LNHDA and CDR2 SQIVND (reference sequence). CDR3 bases: TGTGCCAGTAGTACGAAAATCTCTACCGGGACTAGCGAGAACACCGGGGAGCTGTTTTTT. This encodes CASSTKISTGTSENTGELFF.

V usage is TRBV19 and J usage is TRBJ2-7; 11 nucleotides line up with TRBD1. The V gene's germline CDR1 is LNHDA and CDR2 SQIVND (reference sequence). V was pared by 6 bases and J by 2 bases, with 6 bases of the junction left unmatched. CDR3 size: 15 residues. The CDR3 coding sequence is TGTGCCAGTAGCCCCGGGACAGGGGGGACCTACGAGCAGTACTTC. It translates to CASSPGTGGTYEQYF.

This sequence joins TRBV30 and TRBJ2-7, with 10 bases fitting TRBD2. The CDR3 runs to 14 residues. V dropped 6 bases and J dropped 2; count of bases not matched to a gene: 7. Looked up from germline, CDR1 is GTSNPN and CDR2 is SVGIG (reference sequence). The CDR3 DNA reads as TGTGCCTGTGAAAGCGGGGGGGCCACCTACGAGCAGTACTTC. Protein product: CACESGGATYEQYF.

The sample holds a few counts of this clonotype. The rearrangement links TRBV5-1 to TRBJ2-7, with D perhaps TRBD1 or TRBD2 (7 bases each). With 4 bases removed from V and 3 bases from J, the gap between germline ends came to 14 bases. The CDR3 spans 14 residues. Per the germline V gene, CDR1 is SGHRS and CDR2 is YFSETQ. CDR3 sequence: CASSVTRGGYEQYF. CDR3 nucleotide sequence: TGCGCCAGCAGCGTGACCAGGGGGGGCTACGAGCAGTACTTC. The full variable domain, in which reference TRBV5-1 and TRBJ2-7 provide the parts outside the CDR3, is KAGVTQTPRYLIKTRGQQVTLSCSPISGHRSVSWYQQTPGQGLQFLFEYFSETQRNKGNFPGRFSGRQFSNSRSEMNVSTLELGDSALYLCASSVTRGGYEQYFGPGTRLTVT.

In its sample, this clonotype is medium-sized (0.01 to 0.1%). This sequence joins TRBV19 and TRBJ1-4; the D gene is possibly TRBD1 (6 bases). This CDR3 has 19 residues. Per germline, CDR1 LNHDA and CDR2 SQIVND (reference sequence). V was pared by 3 bases and J by 6 bases, with 26 bases between. The CDR3 bases are TGTGCCAGTAGTATCTGGGCCCTGAGAAAACGCAGGGGCGATGAAAAACTGTTTTTT. Translated: CASSIWALRKRRGDEKLFF.

By its share, this clonotype is medium-sized. J is TRBJ2-7 and V is TRBV15; D unresolved. The ends were cut back, 0 bases at V and 2 bases at J, with 5 bases in the middle. Germline loops: CDR1 LNHNV, CDR2 YYDKDF (reference sequence). CDR3 length: 13 amino acids. The CDR3 sequence is CATSRDIAYEQYF. CDR3 bases: TGTGCCACCAGCAGAGATATAGCCTACGAGCAGTACTTC.

By share, this clonotype counts as medium-sized. This sequence joins TRBV19 and TRBJ1-4, with TRBD1 as a possible D gene (5 bases). V lost 2 bases and J lost 5, with 12 bases in between. Germline-derived CDR1 and CDR2 are LNHDA and SQIVND (reference sequence). CDR3 length: 15 residues. The CDR3 loop is CASSISDSSNEKLFF. The CDR3 DNA is TGTGCCAGTAGTATATCCGACAGTTCCAATGAAAAACTGTTTTTT.

This clonotype was detected only a few times. The chain combines TRBV11-2 with TRBJ1-4; 8 bases match TRBD1. In germline, CDR1 is SGHAT, CDR2 FQNNGV. The CDR3 is 17 amino acids. Germline trimming cut 0 bases from V and 6 bases from J; bases unmatched to any gene: 9. CDR3 coding DNA: TGTGCCAGCAGCTTAGACCCGCACGGACAGGGCTATGAAAAACTGTTTTTT. Translated, it gives CASSLDPHGQGYEKLFF.

This clonotype was detected only a few times. The CDR3 loop reads CASRADRVSGNTIYF. CDR3 nucleotides: TGTGCCAGCAGAGCCGACAGGGTCTCTGGAAACACCATATATTTT. The rearrangement links TRBV6-1 to TRBJ1-3; TRBD1 aligns across 7 bases. The junction had 5 bases not matched to a gene; V was cut back by 6 bases and J by 0 bases. The germline gives CDR1 MNHNS, CDR2 SASEGT. The CDR3 covers 15 residues.

Only a few counts were recorded for this clonotype. V gene TRBV4-2 combines with J gene TRBJ2-1; 9 positions agree with TRBD2. Germline values: CDR1 LGHNA, CDR2 YNFKEQ. With V trimmed by 1 base and J by 7 bases, 11 bases remained unmatched. The CDR3 consists of 17 residues. CDR3 in amino acids: CASSQARTSVTGNEQFF. The CDR3 nucleotides read TGTGCCAGCAGCCAAGCTCGGACTAGCGTCACGGGGAATGAGCAGTTCTTC.

This clonotype showed up just a few times. This sequence joins TRBV20-1 and TRBJ2-7, with a tentative D call TRBD2 (6 bases). Germline lookup yields CDR1 DFQATT and CDR2 SNEGSKA (reference sequence). V lost 1 base and J lost 0, with 16 bases in between. The CDR3 runs 16 residues. The CDR3 DNA reads as TGCAGTGCTAGAGGTGGGGGGAACTCCGACTCCTACGAGCAGTACTTC. Translating it yields CSARGGGNSDSYEQYF.